These T cell receptor beta chains were read from a single sample in a study of cytomegalovirus exposure and HLA in healthy donors. The repertoire was sequenced with immunoSEQ multiplex PCR; TCRdb's copy has only in-frame clones and lacks some. The data contain 100,000 to 150,000 clones, about 80% of them singletons. The sample was PBMCs. The origin of the receptors is a man between 35 and 55 years old in good health and CMV-seronegative. The CDR3 runs from the conserved cysteine through the conserved F or W. The D gene is left open where the match is weak. Expanded clones are given a class, and other clones once, few, many or no size at all.

>TRBJ2-7|TRBV6-5|TRBD1|.
CASSWGDRGYEQYF
TGTGCCAGCAGTTGGGGGGACAGGGGCTACGAGCAGTACTTC
>TRBJ1-2|TRBV4-2|TRBD1|once
CASSQGHGTGNYGYTF
TGTGCCAGCAGCCAAGGGCACGGGACAGGCAACTATGGCTACACCTTC
>TRBJ1-1|TRBV5-8|.|.
CASSFGWGAGTEAFF
TGTGCCAGCAGCTTTGGTTGGGGCGCCGGCACTGAAGCTTTCTTT
>TRBJ2-3|TRBV6-5|.|.
CASSYGQLLGTDTQYF
TGTGCCAGCAGTTACGGACAACTATTAGGCACAGATACGCAGTATTTT
>TRBJ1-2|TRBV7-9|TRBD1|.
CASSSPGTAYGYTF
TGTGCCAGCAGCTCTCCCGGGACAGCTTATGGCTACACCTTC
>TRBJ2-1|TRBV5-4|.|.
CASSLRSLGNEQFF
TGTGCCAGCAGCTTACGGTCCCTCGGCAATGAGCAGTTCTTC
>TRBJ2-1|TRBV2|.|.
CASSERGSSYNEQFF
TGTGCCAGCAGTGAAAGGGGGAGCTCCTACAATGAGCAGTTCTTC
>TRBJ2-5|TRBV6-5|TRBD2|.
CASRKSGVETQYF
TGTGCCAGCAGAAAAAGCGGGGTTGAGACCCAGTACTTC
>TRBJ2-1|TRBV7-2|TRBD2|few
CASSLERGGANEQFF
TGTGCCAGCAGCTTAGAGCGGGGAGGTGCAAATGAGCAGTTCTTC
>TRBJ2-5|TRBV19|TRBD2|.
CASSILAVHGETQYF
TGTGCCAGTAGTATACTAGCGGTGCATGGGGAGACCCAGTACTTC
>TRBJ1-1|TRBV30|.|.
CAWSKRDRNTEAFF
TGTGCCTGGAGTAAACGGGATCGGAACACTGAAGCTTTCTTT
>TRBJ1-1|TRBV6-6|.|few
CASSPTANTEAFF
TGTGCCAGCAGTCCGACAGCTAACACTGAAGCTTTCTTT
>TRBJ2-5|TRBV2|TRBD2|.
CASRGGGETQYF
TGTGCCAGCCGGGGGGGAGGGGAGACCCAGTACTTC
>TRBJ1-6|TRBV6-1|TRBD1|.
CASSEVSGGWLYNSPLHF
TGTGCCAGCAGTGAGGTATCAGGGGGCTGGCTCTATAATTCACCCCTCCACTTT
>TRBJ2-3|TRBV5-1|TRBD2|once
CASSFGLAGDDTQYF
TGCGCCAGCAGCTTCGGACTAGCGGGAGACGATACGCAGTATTTT
>TRBJ2-7|TRBV7-9|TRBD2|.
CASSRVGGGDEQYF
TGTGCCAGCAGCCGCGTCGGGGGGGGTGACGAGCAGTACTTC
>TRBJ1-1|TRBV5-6|TRBD1|.
CASSWTGQVEAFF
TGTGCCAGCAGCTGGACGGGACAGGTCGAAGCTTTCTTT
>TRBJ2-2|TRBV10-3|.|.
CAPCGAGKGPNWTGELFF
TGTGCCCCCTGCGGGGCAGGTAAAGGCCCCAACTGGACCGGGGAGCTGTTTTTT
>TRBJ2-5|TRBV29-1|TRBD2|.
CSGKAGAETQYF
TGCAGTGGAAAAGCGGGGGCGGAGACCCAGTACTTC
>TRBJ2-7|TRBV18|.|once
CASSSGSGEQYF
TGTGCCAGCTCATCAGGGTCTGGGGAGCAGTACTTC
>TRBJ1-5|TRBV5-1|TRBD1|.
CASSLGQANQPQHF
TGCGCCAGCAGCTTAGGACAGGCTAATCAGCCCCAGCATTTT
>TRBJ1-1|TRBV28|TRBD1|.
CASSLLDRRPNTEAFF
TGTGCCAGCAGTTTATTGGACAGGAGACCAAACACTGAAGCTTTCTTT
>TRBJ2-1|TRBV5-1|TRBD1|.
CASSLTGEGNEQFF
TGCGCCAGCAGCTTGACAGGGGAAGGCAATGAGCAGTTCTTC
>TRBJ1-3|TRBV2|.|.
CASRNSNSGNTIYF
TGTGCCAGCAGAAACAGCAACTCTGGAAACACCATATATTTT
>TRBJ2-7|TRBV2|TRBD2|.
CASGRGSYEQYF
TGTGCCAGCGGGAGGGGCTCCTACGAGCAGTACTTC
>TRBJ2-2|TRBV4-1|TRBD1|.
CASSLQGANTGELFF
TGCGCCAGCAGCCTTCAGGGGGCGAACACCGGGGAGCTGTTTTTT